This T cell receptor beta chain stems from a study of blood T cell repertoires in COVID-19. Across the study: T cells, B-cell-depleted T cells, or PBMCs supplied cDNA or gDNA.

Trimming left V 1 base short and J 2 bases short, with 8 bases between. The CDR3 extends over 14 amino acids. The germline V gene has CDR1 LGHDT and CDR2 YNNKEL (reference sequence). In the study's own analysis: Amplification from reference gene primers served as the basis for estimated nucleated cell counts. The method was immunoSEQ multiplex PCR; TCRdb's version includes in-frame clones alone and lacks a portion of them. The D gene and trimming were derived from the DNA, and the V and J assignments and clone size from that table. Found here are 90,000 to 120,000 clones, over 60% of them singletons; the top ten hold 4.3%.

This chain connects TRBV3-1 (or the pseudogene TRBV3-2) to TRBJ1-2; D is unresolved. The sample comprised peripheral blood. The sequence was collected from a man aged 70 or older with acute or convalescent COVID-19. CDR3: CASSQGVLNYGYTF. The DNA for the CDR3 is TGTGCCAGCAGCCAAGGAGTTTTAAACTATGGCTACACCTTC.